Each of the 16 T cell receptor beta chains below was sequenced from the same sample in a study of vaccination effects on CD4 cells after COVID-19. The table came from immunoSEQ multiplex PCR; TCRdb's copy has only in-frame clones and leaves some out. The sample yields 45,000 to 55,000 clones, 55% to 75% seen once. The authors isolated CD4+ T cells after around 9 days of culture. Two doses of either BNT162b2 or mRNA-1273 were given to each participant. For these receptors, no antigen is known. Sample: CD4+ T cells from PBMCs cultured without peptide, taken after COVID-19 vaccination. The receptors stem from a human donor who received a COVID-19 vaccine.

This clone was found a few times. The chain links TRBV15 to TRBJ2-2, with no clear D. There are 15 residues in the CDR3. V lost 0 bases to trimming and J lost 6 bases, with 11 bases between them. CDR1 LNHNV and CDR2 YYDKDF come from the germline V gene (reference sequence). DNA for the CDR3: TGTGCCACCAGCAGAGATGACCGCTTCCCCGGGGAGCTGTTTTTT. Its translation is CATSRDDRFPGELFF.

V is TRBV25-1 and J is TRBJ1-1; 7 bases line up with TRBD1. Germline CDR1 and CDR2: MGHDK and SYGVNS. The J segment lost 1 base and the V segment lost 3 bases, leaving 5 bases of the junction unmatched. The CDR3 consists of 15 residues. For the CDR3, the DNA is TGTGCCAGCAGTGACAGGGGGAGGGGGAACACTGAAGCTTTCTTT. Its translation: CASSDRGRGNTEAFF.

The gene calls are TRBV3-1 (or the pseudogene TRBV3-2) and TRBJ1-2; perhaps TRBD1 as D (5 bases). Trimming pared 3 bases from V and 6 bases from J, leaving 11 bases between. The CDR3 consists of 13 residues. The germline V gene has CDR1 LGHDT and CDR2 YNNKEL (reference sequence). The CDR3 region is CASSQGRDHGYTF. The CDR3 nucleotides are TGTGCCAGCAGCCAGGGCAGGGACCATGGCTACACCTTC.

Only a few counts were recorded for this clone. The chain couples TRBV3-1 (or the pseudogene TRBV3-2) to TRBJ1-2, with 7 positions matching TRBD1. The V gene end was trimmed by 3 bases and the J gene end by 2 bases; junction bases not matched to a gene: 6. The CDR3 has 15 residues. From germline, CDR1 is LGHDT and CDR2 YNNKEL (reference sequence). The CDR3 region is CASSQEGARNYGYTF. The CDR3 DNA reads TGTGCCAGCAGCCAGGAGGGGGCCAGAAACTATGGCTACACCTTC.

The J gene is TRBJ2-1, the V gene TRBV6-5, with D perhaps TRBD1 or TRBD2 (5 bases each). From germline, CDR1 is MNHEY and CDR2 SVGAGI. The CDR3 sequence is 11 residues long. The V end was cut by 7 bases, the J end by 9 bases, with 10 bases between. The CDR3 nucleotides read TGTGCCAGCACCCGAGGGGCTGAGCAGTTCTTC. It encodes CASTRGAEQFF.

V gene TRBV29-1 combines with J gene TRBJ2-2; D call uncertain. Germline assignment: CDR1 SQVTM and CDR2 ANQGSEA. The CDR3 loop spans 13 amino acids. Trimming took off 6 bases at V and 6 bases at J, with 14 bases between the two ends. The CDR3 region is CSVSSVGAGELFF. CDR3 in DNA: TGCAGCGTCTCAAGTGTGGGCGCCGGGGAGCTGTTTTTT.

The chain joins TRBV27 to TRBJ1-2, with 7 positions matching TRBD1. Trimming took 5 bases from V and 7 from J; bases not matched to a gene: 16. Germline CDR1 reads MNHEY; CDR2 reads SMNVEV (reference sequence). The CDR3 is 16 residues long. The CDR3 DNA reads TGTGCCAGCAGTCCTGGGGGAGGGACAGTATATTTTGGCTACACCTTC. Its protein product is CASSPGGGTVYFGYTF.

This clone has just a few counts. The chain joins TRBV5-1 to TRBJ2-3; possible D gene TRBD1, 5 bases. Trimming cost V 2 bases and J 2 bases, with 6 bases left between them. This CDR3 spans 13 amino acids. Germline V lookup: CDR1 SGHRS, CDR2 YFSETQ. DNA of the CDR3: TGCGCCAGCAGCTTAGGGGCCACAGATACGCAGTATTTT. It is translated as CASSLGATDTQYF.

This clone occurred a few times. The gene calls are TRBV9 and TRBJ1-3; the D is unclear. Germline V gene data show CDR1 as SGDLS and CDR2 as YYNGEE. V was pared by 0 bases and J by 0 bases, with 7 bases between. CDR3 length: 15 amino acids. This CDR3 reads CASSVAWSSGNTIYF. The CDR3 DNA is TGTGCCAGCAGCGTAGCCTGGAGCTCTGGAAACACCATATATTTT. Based on the CDR3 plus reference TRBV9 and TRBJ1-3, the full variable domain is DSGVTQTPKHLITATGQRVTLRCSPRSGDLSVYWYQQSLDQGLQFLIQYYNGEERAKGNILERFSAQQFPDLHSELNLSSLELGDSALYFCASSVAWSSGNTIYFGEGSWLTVV.

The chain carries TRBV19 and TRBJ1-5, with D unclear. V was trimmed by 3 bases and J by 5 bases, leaving 8 bases between them. The CDR3 extends over 13 amino acids. CDR1 is LNHDA and CDR2 is SQIVND in the germline V gene (reference sequence). The CDR3 sequence: CASSITTHQPQHF. In nucleotides, the CDR3 is TGTGCCAGTAGTATCACAACACATCAGCCCCAGCATTTT.

The chain is built from TRBV5-4 and TRBJ2-1, with TRBD2 matching 11 bases. V trimming: 1 base; J trimming: 3 bases; junction bases outside the gene matches: 0. CDR3 length: 15 residues. Germline-derived CDR1 and CDR2 are SGHNT and YYREEE (reference sequence). CDR3 DNA sequence: TGTGCCAGCAGCTTGCTAGCGGGGGGCTACAATGAGCAGTTCTTC. Protein product: CASSLLAGGYNEQFF.

The chain couples TRBV5-1 to TRBJ2-7; 10 bases line up with TRBD1. The J segment lost 3 bases and the V segment lost 6 bases, leaving 15 bases of the junction unmatched. Germline loops: CDR1 SGHRS, CDR2 YFSETQ. The CDR3 is made up of 17 amino acids. The CDR3 region is CASTPSGDRGFFYEQYF. CDR3 DNA sequence: TGCGCCAGCACCCCCTCTGGGGACAGGGGATTTTTCTACGAGCAGTACTTC.

The chain recombines TRBV2 with TRBJ1-3; D is possibly TRBD1 (6 bases). The ends were cut back, 9 bases at V and 4 bases at J, with 16 bases in the middle. CDR1 is SNHLY and CDR2 is FYNNEI in the germline V gene. The CDR3 spans 14 residues. CDR3 sequence reads: CARGQNFGGNTIYF. In nucleotides, the CDR3 is TGTGCCAGAGGACAGAACTTCGGAGGAAACACCATATATTTT.

This clone was counted between two and nine times. The chain uses TRBV24-1 and TRBJ2-1, with TRBD2 matching over 8 bases. V was pared by 2 bases and J by 1 base, with 9 bases of the junction left unmatched. This CDR3 contains 18 residues. Germline V gene lookup returns CDR1 KGHDR and CDR2 SFDVKD. The CDR3 is CATSDSSQTSGSYNEQFF. Written as DNA, the CDR3 is TGTGCCACCAGTGATTCGTCACAAACTAGCGGATCCTACAATGAGCAGTTCTTC.

This clone showed up just a few times. Compared with germline, one end of the junction differs, possibly owing to a read error. This chain links TRBV3-1 (or the pseudogene TRBV3-2) with TRBJ2-7; 10 bases line up with TRBD2. Germline V gene data show CDR1 as LGHDT and CDR2 as YNNKEL (reference sequence). The CDR3 consists of 12 residues. CDR3 coding DNA: TGTGCCAGCAGCCAAGGCCCGGGACTAGCGCATTTC. Encoded protein: CASSQGPGLAHF.

This chain links TRBV2 with TRBJ2-2, with unresolved D. This CDR3 is built from 11 residues. Per germline, CDR1 SNHLY and CDR2 FYNNEI. Deletions cut 5 bases from V and 9 bases from J, with 7 bases between. This CDR3 is CASSLSWELFF. In DNA, the CDR3 is TGTGCCAGCAGTTTAAGCTGGGAGCTGTTTTTT.